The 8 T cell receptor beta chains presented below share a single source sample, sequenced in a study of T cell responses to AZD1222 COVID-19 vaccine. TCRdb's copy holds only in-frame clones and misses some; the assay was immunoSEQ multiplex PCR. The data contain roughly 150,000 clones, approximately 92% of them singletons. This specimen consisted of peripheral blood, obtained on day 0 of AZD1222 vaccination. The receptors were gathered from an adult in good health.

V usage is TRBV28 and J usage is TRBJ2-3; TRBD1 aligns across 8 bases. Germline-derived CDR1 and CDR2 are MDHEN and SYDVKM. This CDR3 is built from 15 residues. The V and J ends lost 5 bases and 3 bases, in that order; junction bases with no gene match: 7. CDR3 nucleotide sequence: TGTGCCAGCAGTCCGGACAGGGTGGGGACAGATACGCAGTATTTT. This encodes CASSPDRVGTDTQYF.

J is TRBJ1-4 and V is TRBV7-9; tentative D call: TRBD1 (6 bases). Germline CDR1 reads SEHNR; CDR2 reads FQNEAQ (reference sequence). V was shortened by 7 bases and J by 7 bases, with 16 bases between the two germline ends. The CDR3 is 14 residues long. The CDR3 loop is CASKGGIETEKLFF. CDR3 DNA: TGTGCCAGCAAGGGGGGCATCGAAACTGAAAAACTGTTTTTT.

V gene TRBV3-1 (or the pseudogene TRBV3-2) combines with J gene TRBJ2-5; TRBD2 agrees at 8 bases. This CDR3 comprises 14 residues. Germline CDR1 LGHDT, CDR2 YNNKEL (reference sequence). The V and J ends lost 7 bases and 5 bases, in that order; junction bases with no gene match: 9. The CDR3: CASTAAGGGETQYF. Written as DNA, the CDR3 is TGTGCCAGCACCGCTGCGGGAGGTGGTGAGACCCAGTACTTC.

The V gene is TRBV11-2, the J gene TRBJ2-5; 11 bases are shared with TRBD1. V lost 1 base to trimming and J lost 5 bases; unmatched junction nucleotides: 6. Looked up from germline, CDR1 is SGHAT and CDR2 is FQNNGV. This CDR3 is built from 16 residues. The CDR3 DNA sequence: TGTGCCAGCAGCTTAGTAGGACAGGGGGCCCGGGAGACCCAGTACTTC. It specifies CASSLVGQGARETQYF.

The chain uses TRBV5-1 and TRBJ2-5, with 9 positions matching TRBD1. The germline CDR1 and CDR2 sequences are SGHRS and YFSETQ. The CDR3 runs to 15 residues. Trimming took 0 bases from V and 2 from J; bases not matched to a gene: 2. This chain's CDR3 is CASSLGGTGQETQYF. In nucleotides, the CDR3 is TGCGCCAGCAGCTTGGGTGGGACAGGGCAAGAGACCCAGTACTTC.

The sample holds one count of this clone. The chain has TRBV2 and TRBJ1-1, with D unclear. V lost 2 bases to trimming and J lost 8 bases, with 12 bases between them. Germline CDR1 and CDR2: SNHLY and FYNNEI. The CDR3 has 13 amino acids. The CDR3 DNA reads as TGTGCCAGCAGTGAACTGGGTACACACGAAGCTTTCTTT. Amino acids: CASSELGTHEAFF.

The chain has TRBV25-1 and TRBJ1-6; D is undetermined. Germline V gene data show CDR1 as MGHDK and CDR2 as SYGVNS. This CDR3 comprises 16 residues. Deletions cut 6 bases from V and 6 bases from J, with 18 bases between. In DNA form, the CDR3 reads TGTGCCAGCAGCGCTATCGGTTCTCCCTCTAATTCACCCCTCCACTTT. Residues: CASSAIGSPSNSPLHF.

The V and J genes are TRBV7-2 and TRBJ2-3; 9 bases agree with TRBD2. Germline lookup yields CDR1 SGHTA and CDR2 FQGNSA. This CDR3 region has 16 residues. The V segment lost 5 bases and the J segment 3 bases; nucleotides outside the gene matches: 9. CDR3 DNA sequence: TGTGCCAGCAGCACCCCTCGCGGGGGGGAAACAGATACGCAGTATTTT. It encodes CASSTPRGGETDTQYF.